These T cell receptor beta chains were read from a single sample in a study of OX40 agonist ivuxolimab in advanced cancers. Profiling relied on immunoSEQ multiplex PCR, and the TCRdb table lists in-frame clones only, not all of them. In the table there are around 61,000 clones, roughly 80% of which are singletons. The sample in question was CD4+ or CD8+ T cells sorted from blood, obtained in a trial of the OX40 agonist ivuxolimab. These TCRs come from an adult with an advanced solid tumor such as melanoma, head and neck, liver or kidney cancer. The CDR3 runs from the conserved cysteine through the conserved F or W.

cdr3_length	v_call	cdr3_aa
15	TRBV5-1	CASSGGEPSTDTQYF
11	TRBV19	CASKQTYGYTF
13	TRBV5-4	CASSFQGQETQYF
13	TRBV11-2	CASSRSRDYEQYF
11	TRBV29-1	CSANTEVRAFF
16	TRBV5-1	CASSRGTPFSTDTQYF
15	TRBV5-1	CASSLTTGTNTEAFF
13	TRBV25-1	CASSWDGANVLTF
14	TRBV6-1	CATGPGQSYNEQFF
15	TRBV18	CASSPAAGEGYEQYF
12	TRBV5-1	CASSLGSYGYTF
17	TRBV15	CATSRQSGTSGMETQYF
15	TRBV12-5	CASGLVDASSYEQYF
15	TRBV7-2	CASSINRGGKNIQYF
14	TRBV4-2	CASSPRDRASEQFF
14	TRBV29-1	CSVGSQGGGTEAFF
14	TRBV9	CASSVDRMNTEAFF
14	TRBV18	CASSPPSSNTEAFF